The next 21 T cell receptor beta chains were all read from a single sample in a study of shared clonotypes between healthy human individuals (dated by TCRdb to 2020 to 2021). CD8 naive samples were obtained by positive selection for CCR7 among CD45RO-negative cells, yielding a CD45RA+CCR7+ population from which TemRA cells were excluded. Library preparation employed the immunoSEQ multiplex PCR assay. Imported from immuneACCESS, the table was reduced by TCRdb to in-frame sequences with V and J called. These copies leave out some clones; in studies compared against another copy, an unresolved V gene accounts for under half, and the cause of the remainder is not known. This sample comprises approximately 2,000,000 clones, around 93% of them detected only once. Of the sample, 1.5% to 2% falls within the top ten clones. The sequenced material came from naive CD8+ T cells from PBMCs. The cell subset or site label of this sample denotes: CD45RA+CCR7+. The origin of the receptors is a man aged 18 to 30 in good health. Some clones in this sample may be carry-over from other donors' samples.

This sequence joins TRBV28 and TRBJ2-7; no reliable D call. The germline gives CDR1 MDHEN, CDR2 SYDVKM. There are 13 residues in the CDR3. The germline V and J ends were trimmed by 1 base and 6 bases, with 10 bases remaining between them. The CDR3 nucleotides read TGTGCCAGCAGTTTATTATCGGGCAGCGAGCAGTACTTC. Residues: CASSLLSGSEQYF.

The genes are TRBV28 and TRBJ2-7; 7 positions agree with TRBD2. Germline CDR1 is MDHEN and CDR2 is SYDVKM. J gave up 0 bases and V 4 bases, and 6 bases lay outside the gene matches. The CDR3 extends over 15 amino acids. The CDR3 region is CASSSFSGPSYEQYF. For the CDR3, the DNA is TGTGCCAGCAGTTCGTTTAGCGGGCCCTCCTACGAGCAGTACTTC.

The CDR3 spells CSGMAGGFGYEQYF. The CDR3 coding sequence is TGCAGCGGGATGGCAGGAGGCTTTGGCTACGAGCAGTACTTC. The rearrangement joins TRBV29-1 to TRBJ2-7; D might be TRBD2 (5 bases). The germline gives CDR1 SQVTM, CDR2 ANQGSEA. The CDR3 runs to 14 residues. V was pared by 7 bases and J by 3 bases, with 19 bases between.

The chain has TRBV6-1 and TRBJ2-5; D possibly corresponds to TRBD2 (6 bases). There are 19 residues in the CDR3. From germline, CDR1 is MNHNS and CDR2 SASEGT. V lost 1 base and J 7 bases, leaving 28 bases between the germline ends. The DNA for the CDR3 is TGTGCCAGCAGTGAAGATGAGGCCTGGAGGGCCTTAGCGTTCGGGACCCAGTACTTC. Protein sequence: CASSEDEAWRALAFGTQYF.

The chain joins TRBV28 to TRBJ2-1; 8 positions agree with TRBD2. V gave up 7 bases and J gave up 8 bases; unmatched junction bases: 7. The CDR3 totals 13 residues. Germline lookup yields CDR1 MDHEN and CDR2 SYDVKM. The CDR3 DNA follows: TGTGCCAGCACAGCGGGAGAAGGGGATGAGCAGTTCTTC. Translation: CASTAGEGDEQFF.

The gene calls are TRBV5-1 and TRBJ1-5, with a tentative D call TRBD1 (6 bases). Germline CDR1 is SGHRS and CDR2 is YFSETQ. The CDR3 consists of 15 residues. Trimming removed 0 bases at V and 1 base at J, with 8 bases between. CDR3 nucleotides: TGCGCCAGCAGCTTGGAGGGACACAGCAATCAGCCCCAGCATTTT. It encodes CASSLEGHSNQPQHF. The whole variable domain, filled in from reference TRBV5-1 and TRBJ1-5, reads KAGVTQTPRYLIKTRGQQVTLSCSPISGHRSVSWYQQTPGQGLQFLFEYFSETQRNKGNFPGRFSGRQFSNSRSEMNVSTLELGDSALYLCASSLEGHSNQPQHFGDGTRLSIL.

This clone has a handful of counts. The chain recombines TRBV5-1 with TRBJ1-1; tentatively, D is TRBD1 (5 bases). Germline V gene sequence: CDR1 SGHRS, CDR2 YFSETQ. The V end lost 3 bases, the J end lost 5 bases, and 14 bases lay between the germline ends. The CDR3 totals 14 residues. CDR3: CASSSGTAMTEAFF. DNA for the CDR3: TGCGCCAGCAGCTCCGGGACGGCAATGACTGAAGCTTTCTTT.

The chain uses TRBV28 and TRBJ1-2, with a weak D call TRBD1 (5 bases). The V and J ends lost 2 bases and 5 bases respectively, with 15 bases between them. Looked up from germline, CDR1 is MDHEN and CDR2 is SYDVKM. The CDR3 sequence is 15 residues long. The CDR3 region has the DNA TGTGCCAGCAGTTTAAGGGAGGGCAGGGATTATGGCTACACCTTC. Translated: CASSLREGRDYGYTF.

CDR3 in DNA: TGTGCCAGTTTGGACAGGGGGTTCGTGAACTATGGCTACACCTTC. Amino acid sequence: CASLDRGFVNYGYTF. This chain uses TRBV19 with TRBJ1-2, with 10 bases lining up with TRBD1. This CDR3 is 15 amino acids long. Germline CDR1 and CDR2: LNHDA and SQIVND (reference sequence). With V trimmed by 8 bases and J by 2 bases, 8 bases remained unmatched.

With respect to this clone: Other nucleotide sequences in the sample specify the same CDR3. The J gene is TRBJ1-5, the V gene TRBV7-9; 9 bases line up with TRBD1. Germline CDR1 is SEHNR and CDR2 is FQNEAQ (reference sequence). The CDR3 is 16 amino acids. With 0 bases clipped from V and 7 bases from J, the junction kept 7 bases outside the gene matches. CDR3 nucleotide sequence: TGTGCCAGCAGCTTAGCCGGTCGGACAGGGGAGCAGCCCCAGCATTTT. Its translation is CASSLAGRTGEQPQHF.

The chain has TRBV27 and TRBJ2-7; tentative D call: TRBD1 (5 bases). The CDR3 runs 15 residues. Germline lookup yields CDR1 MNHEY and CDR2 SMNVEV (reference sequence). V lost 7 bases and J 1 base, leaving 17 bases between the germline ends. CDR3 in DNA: TGTGCCAGCACCTCCAGAGGTGACAGATCCTACGAGCAGTACTTC. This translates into CASTSRGDRSYEQYF.

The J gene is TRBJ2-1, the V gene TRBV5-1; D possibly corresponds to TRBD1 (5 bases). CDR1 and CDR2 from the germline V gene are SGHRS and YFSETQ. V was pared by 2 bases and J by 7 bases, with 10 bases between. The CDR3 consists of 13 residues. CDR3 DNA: TGCGCCAGCAGCTTAAGGGGATTGAATGAGCAGTTCTTC. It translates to CASSLRGLNEQFF.

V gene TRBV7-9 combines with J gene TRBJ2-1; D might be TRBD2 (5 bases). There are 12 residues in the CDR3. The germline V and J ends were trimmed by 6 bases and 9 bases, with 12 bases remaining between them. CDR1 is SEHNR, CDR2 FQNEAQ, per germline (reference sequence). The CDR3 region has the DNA TGTGCCAGCAGGTTCGGGGATAGTGAGCAGTTCTTC. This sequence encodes CASRFGDSEQFF.

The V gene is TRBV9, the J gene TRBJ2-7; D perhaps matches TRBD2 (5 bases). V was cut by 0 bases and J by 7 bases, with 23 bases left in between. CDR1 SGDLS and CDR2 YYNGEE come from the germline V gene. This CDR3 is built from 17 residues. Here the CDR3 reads CASSVDSMAGSLGEQYF. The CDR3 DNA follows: TGTGCCAGCAGCGTAGATTCTATGGCTGGGAGTCTGGGGGAGCAGTACTTC.

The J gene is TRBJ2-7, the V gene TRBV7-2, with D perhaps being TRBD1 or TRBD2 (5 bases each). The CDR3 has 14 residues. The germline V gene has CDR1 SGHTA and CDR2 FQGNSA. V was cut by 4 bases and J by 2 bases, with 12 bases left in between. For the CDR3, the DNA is TGTGCCAGCAGCTCGTCCGGGGCCCCCTACGAGCAGTACTTC. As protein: CASSSSGAPYEQYF.

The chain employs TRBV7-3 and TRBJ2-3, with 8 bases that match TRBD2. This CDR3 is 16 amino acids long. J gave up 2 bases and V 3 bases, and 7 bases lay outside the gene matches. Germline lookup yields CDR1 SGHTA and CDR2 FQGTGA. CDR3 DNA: TGTGCCAGCAGCTTTGGACGGGAGGGCGCCACAGATACGCAGTATTTT. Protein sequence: CASSFGREGATDTQYF.

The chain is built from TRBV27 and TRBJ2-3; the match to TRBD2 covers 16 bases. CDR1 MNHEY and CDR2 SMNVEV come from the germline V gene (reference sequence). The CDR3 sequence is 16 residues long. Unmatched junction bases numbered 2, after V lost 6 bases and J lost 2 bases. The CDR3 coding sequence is TGTGCCAGCAGGGGACTAGCGGGAGGGATCACAGATACGCAGTATTTT. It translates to CASRGLAGGITDTQYF.

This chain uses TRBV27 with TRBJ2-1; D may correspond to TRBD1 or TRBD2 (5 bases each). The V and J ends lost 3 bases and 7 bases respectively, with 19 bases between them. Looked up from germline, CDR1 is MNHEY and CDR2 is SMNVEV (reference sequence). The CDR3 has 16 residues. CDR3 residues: CASSLGPVFVVNEQFF. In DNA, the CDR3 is TGTGCCAGCAGTTTGGGACCCGTTTTTGTTGTAAATGAGCAGTTCTTC.

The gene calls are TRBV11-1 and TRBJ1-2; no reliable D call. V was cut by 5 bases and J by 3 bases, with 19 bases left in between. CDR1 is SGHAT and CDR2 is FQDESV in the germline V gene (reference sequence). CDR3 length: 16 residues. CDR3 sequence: CASSSSPTGMHYGYTF. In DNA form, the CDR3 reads TGTGCCAGCAGCAGTAGTCCAACGGGGATGCACTATGGCTACACCTTC. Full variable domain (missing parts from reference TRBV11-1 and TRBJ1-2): EAEVAQSPRYKITEKSQAVAFWCDPISGHATLYWYRQILGQGPELLVQFQDESVVDDSQLPKDRFSAERLKGVDSTLKIQPAELGDSAMYLCASSSSPTGMHYGYTFGSGTRLTVV.

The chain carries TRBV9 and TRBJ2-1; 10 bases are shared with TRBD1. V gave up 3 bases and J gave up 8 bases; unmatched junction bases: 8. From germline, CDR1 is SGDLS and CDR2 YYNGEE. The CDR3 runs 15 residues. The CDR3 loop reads CASSEDRGRFHEQFF. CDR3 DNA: TGTGCCAGCAGCGAAGACAGGGGGCGTTTCCATGAGCAGTTCTTC. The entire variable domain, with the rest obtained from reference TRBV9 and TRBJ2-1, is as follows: DSGVTQTPKHLITATGQRVTLRCSPRSGDLSVYWYQQSLDQGLQFLIQYYNGEERAKGNILERFSAQQFPDLHSELNLSSLELGDSALYFCASSEDRGRFHEQFFGPGTRLTVL.

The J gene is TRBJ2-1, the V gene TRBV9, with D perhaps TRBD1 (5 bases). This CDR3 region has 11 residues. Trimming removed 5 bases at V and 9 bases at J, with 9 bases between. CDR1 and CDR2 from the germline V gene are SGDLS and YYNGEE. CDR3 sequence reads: CASSGASEQFF. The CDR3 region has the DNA TGTGCCAGCAGTGGGGCTTCTGAGCAGTTCTTC.